This record concerns one T cell receptor beta chain sequence. Its target is not known. The authors sorted CD4+ naive, central memory, regulatory and stem cell-like memory cells via CD45RO/CCR7/CD25/CD127/CD95/CD27. What was sequenced were expressed TCRB transcripts, since all of the isolated RNA had been reverse transcribed. Only in-frame clones appear in the TCRdb table, and some are missing; sequencing was by immunoSEQ multiplex PCR. This sample has around 300,000 clones, with approximately 15% found just once. The germline CDR1 and CDR2 sequences are SEHNR and FQNEAQ (reference sequence). After removal of 6 bases from V and 0 bases from J, the junction contained 7 bases not matched to a gene. The CDR3 covers 16 residues. This specimen comes from a study of beta chain features in type 1 diabetes. Study-level information: Across all samples, over 85 million sorted cells were examined. General study findings and limits: TCRB rearrangement may or may not be influenced by HLA type; here this remained unresolved. The study found moderately but significantly shorter TCRB CDR3s in all four CD4+ subsets of Type 1 diabetes patients. VDJ junctions in type 1 diabetes patients carried more deletions and fewer insertions.

The rearrangement joins TRBV7-9 to TRBJ2-7, with 11 bases identical to TRBD1. Input material: naive CD4+ T cells from blood. The TCR originated in a man aged 18 to 35 with type 1 diabetes. The CDR3 protein is CASRPSGTGGSYEQYF. The DNA for the CDR3 is TGTGCCAGCAGGCCTTCCGGGACAGGGGGCTCCTACGAGCAGTACTTC.